The 29 T cell receptor beta chains given below trace back to one sample, sequenced in a study of shared clonotypes between healthy human individuals. Sequencing used immunoSEQ multiplex PCR; TCRdb keeps in-frame clones, though not all of them. There are over 100,000 clones in the sample; 68% occur only once, and about a quarter lies in the top ten. Input material: memory CD8+ T cells sorted from blood. Subset given: CD45RO+ cells pooled with CCR7-negative TemRA cells. Every receptor here comes from a woman under 40 in good health.

The sample holds a few counts of this clone. The CDR3 sequence is CASSVNRDKSSYEQYF. The CDR3 DNA reads as TGTGCCAGCAGTGTAAACCGGGACAAGAGCTCCTACGAGCAGTACTTC. The V call is TRBV21-1, the J call TRBJ2-7; TRBD1 reflects the table's D call only, with no check against the DNA. TRBV21-1 is assigned pseudogene status. The CDR3 covers 16 residues.

The gene calls are TRBV18 and TRBJ1-5; 8 bases match TRBD1. The CDR3 contains 17 residues. The ends lost 3 bases at V and 0 bases at J; junction bases unmatched: 7. Per germline, CDR1 KGHSH and CDR2 LQKENI. The CDR3 spells CASSPVGQGSSNQPQHF. CDR3 nucleotide sequence: TGTGCCAGCTCACCGGTCGGACAGGGAAGTAGCAATCAGCCCCAGCATTTT.

The V gene is TRBV27, the J gene TRBJ2-6; TRBD2 is a possible D gene (6 bases). V was clipped by 8 bases and J by 2 bases, with 16 bases between them. Germline values: CDR1 MNHEY, CDR2 SMNVEV (reference sequence). This CDR3 region has 16 residues. The CDR3 coding sequence is TGTGCCAGCGCCTGGCGGGGACTCACTGGGGCCAACGTCCTGACTTTC. Protein: CASAWRGLTGANVLTF.

This rearrangement joins TRBV7-2 to TRBJ1-5; D remains ambiguous. V lost 3 bases, J lost 6 bases, and 9 bases lay in between. Germline V CDR1 and CDR2: SGHTA, FQGNSA. The CDR3 runs to 13 residues. The CDR3 sequence: CASSFSGSQPQHF. CDR3 DNA sequence: TGTGCCAGCAGCTTCTCAGGAAGTCAGCCCCAGCATTTT. Looking up the rest from reference TRBV7-2 and TRBJ1-5 gives the full variable domain: GAGVSQSPSNKVTEKGKDVELRCDPISGHTALYWYRQSLGQGLEFLIYFQGNSAPDKSGLPSDRFSAERTGGSVSTLTIQRTQQEDSAVYLCASSFSGSQPQHFGDGTRLSIL.

The chain has TRBV7-9 and TRBJ2-7, with D possibly TRBD2 on 6 matching bases. CDR1 is SEHNR and CDR2 is FQNEAQ in the germline V gene (reference sequence). V was shortened by 3 bases and J by 6 bases, with 12 bases between the two germline ends. CDR3 length: 13 amino acids. For the CDR3, the DNA is TGTGCCAGCAGCTTTGGGAGGACCAGCGAGCAGTACTTC. Translating gives CASSFGRTSEQYF.

This sequence joins TRBV6-1 and TRBJ1-4; D is perhaps TRBD1 (5 bases). Germline V gene data show CDR1 as MNHNS and CDR2 as SASEGT. V lost 0 bases to trimming and J lost 3 bases, with 8 bases between them. This CDR3 is 15 amino acids long. The CDR3 protein is CASSEAVTANEKLFF. CDR3 bases: TGTGCCAGCAGTGAAGCCGTGACAGCTAATGAAAAACTGTTTTTT.

The rearrangement uses TRBV13 and TRBJ1-2; D is perhaps TRBD1 (5 bases). The V end was cut by 1 base, the J end by 4 bases, with 13 bases between. Germline V gene data show CDR1 as PRHDT and CDR2 as FYEKMQ (reference sequence). The CDR3 spans 15 residues. Here the CDR3 reads CASSLVGAEIYGYTF. The CDR3 region has the DNA TGTGCCAGCAGCTTAGTAGGGGCAGAGATCTATGGCTACACCTTC.

The chain combines TRBV4-2 with TRBJ2-3, with 10 bases identical to TRBD2. Losses at the gene ends were 0 bases for V and 4 bases for J; bases not matched to a gene: 7. Germline-derived CDR1 and CDR2 are LGHNA and YNFKEQ. The CDR3 length is 17 residues. As DNA, the CDR3 is TGTGCCAGCAGCCAAGACCCCTGGCTAGCGGGAGCAGATACGCAGTATTTT. It is translated as CASSQDPWLAGADTQYF.

This clone was recorded many times. The chain joins TRBV28 to TRBJ2-3, with TRBD1 identical over 8 bases. The CDR3 is 16 amino acids. After removal of 5 bases from V and 2 bases from J, the junction contained 9 bases not matched to a gene. Germline V gives CDR1 MDHEN, CDR2 SYDVKM. CDR3 coding DNA: TGTGCCAGCAGTCTTATAGGGGACAGGTACACAGATACGCAGTATTTT. Encoded protein: CASSLIGDRYTDTQYF. Using reference TRBV28 and TRBJ2-3 for the parts outside the CDR3, the full variable domain is DVKVTQSSRYLVKRTGEKVFLECVQDMDHENMFWYRQDPGLGLRLIYFSYDVKMKEKGDIPEGYSVSREKKERFSLILESASTNQTSMYLCASSLIGDRYTDTQYFGPGTRLTVL.

As for this clone: A much bigger clone sits one base away, suggesting this may be a read error. The J gene is TRBJ2-7, the V gene TRBV11-3, with unresolved D. Germline V gives CDR1 SGHNT, CDR2 YENEEA. The V and J ends lost 1 base and 2 bases respectively, with 9 bases between them. The CDR3 is 14 amino acids. The CDR3 DNA reads as TGTGCCAGCAGCTTAGGGAATTACGCCTACGAGCAGTACTTC. This sequence encodes CASSLGNYAYEQYF.

CDR3 coding DNA: TGTGCCAGCAGTGAGCAGGGGGCGCCTGGCTACACCTTC. Residues: CASSEQGAPGYTF. The rearrangement uses TRBV6-1 and TRBJ1-2; 8 bases line up with TRBD1. Germline lookup yields CDR1 MNHNS and CDR2 SASEGT. The length of the CDR3 is 13 residues. V lost 3 bases and J lost 7; bases outside the gene matches: 4.

This clone was found a few times. The rearrangement uses TRBV28 and TRBJ2-7; D is unresolved. CDR3 size: 11 residues. Trimming took off 2 bases at V and 4 bases at J, with 3 bases between the two ends. Germline V gene sequence: CDR1 MDHEN, CDR2 SYDVKM. For the CDR3, the DNA is TGTGCCAGCAGTTTACAGTACGAGCAGTACTTC. Its translation is CASSLQYEQYF. Together with reference TRBV28 and TRBJ2-7, the CDR3 gives the full variable domain: DVKVTQSSRYLVKRTGEKVFLECVQDMDHENMFWYRQDPGLGLRLIYFSYDVKMKEKGDIPEGYSVSREKKERFSLILESASTNQTSMYLCASSLQYEQYFGPGTRLTVT.

This sequence joins TRBV27 and TRBJ2-7; TRBD2 matches 8 bases. Germline V CDR1 and CDR2: MNHEY, SMNVEV (reference sequence). V lost 8 bases to trimming and J lost 1 base; unmatched junction nucleotides: 10. This CDR3 has 15 amino acids. The DNA for the CDR3 is TGTGCCAGCGGGGATAGCGGGACCCCATCCTACGAGCAGTACTTC. It yields the protein CASGDSGTPSYEQYF.

This clone showed up many times. The gene calls are TRBV5-5 and TRBJ2-5, with TRBD1 identical over 10 bases. Trimming took 2 bases from V and 2 from J; bases not matched to a gene: 6. Germline V gives CDR1 SGHKS, CDR2 YYEKEE (reference sequence). This CDR3 is 16 amino acids long. DNA of the CDR3: TGTGCCAGCAGCTTCCGACAGGGGGCCCGGCAAGAGACCCAGTACTTC. Its translation is CASSFRQGARQETQYF.

This sequence joins TRBV4-2 and TRBJ1-2, with D perhaps TRBD1 (5 bases). V lost 0 bases and J 4 bases, leaving 18 bases between the germline ends. Per germline, CDR1 LGHNA and CDR2 YNFKEQ. The CDR3 extends over 17 amino acids. CDR3 residues: CASSQDGAGKGTYGYTF. As DNA, the CDR3 is TGTGCCAGCAGCCAAGATGGGGCGGGGAAAGGGACCTATGGCTACACCTTC.

The chain employs TRBV25-1 and TRBJ1-1, with D perhaps TRBD1 (5 bases). Germline loops: CDR1 MGHDK, CDR2 SYGVNS. The CDR3 extends over 13 amino acids. The V and J ends lost 8 bases and 1 base respectively, with 11 bases between them. In DNA, the CDR3 is TGTGCCAGCTGTAAGGGACCGAACACTGAAGCTTTCTTT. As protein: CASCKGPNTEAFF.

Comment on this clone: Possible read error: a much larger clone is one base away. J is TRBJ1-1 and V is TRBV5-1; no clear D gene. The germline V and J ends were trimmed by 4 bases and 1 base, with 8 bases remaining between them. CDR1 is SGHRS, CDR2 YFSETQ, per germline. The length of the CDR3 is 13 residues. This CDR3 reads CASSPGANTEAFF. In DNA form, the CDR3 reads TGCGCCAGCAGCCCAGGAGCGAACACTGAAGCTTTCTTT.

The chain carries TRBV14 and TRBJ1-2; 12 positions agree with TRBD1. Germline V gene sequence: CDR1 SGHDN, CDR2 FVKESK. The CDR3 has 16 amino acids. V was pared by 4 bases and J by 7 bases, with 10 bases of the junction left unmatched. The DNA for the CDR3 is TGTGCCAGCAGCCTGGGAGCCGGGACAGGGGGCTTTGGCTACACCTTC. Encoded protein: CASSLGAGTGGFGYTF.

This chain joins TRBV28 and TRBJ2-3; 11 bases fit TRBD2. CDR1 is MDHEN, CDR2 SYDVKM, per germline. V gave up 2 bases and J gave up 2 bases; unmatched junction bases: 9. This CDR3 comprises 18 residues. CDR3 loop: CASSLGFGSGRATDTQYF. DNA of the CDR3: TGTGCCAGCAGTTTAGGGTTCGGTAGCGGGAGGGCCACAGATACGCAGTATTTT.

The rearrangement links TRBV27 to TRBJ1-1; tentatively, D is TRBD1 (5 bases). The CDR3 extends over 16 amino acids. Germline V gene lookup returns CDR1 MNHEY and CDR2 SMNVEV (reference sequence). The ends were cut back, 6 bases at V and 3 bases at J, with 20 bases in the middle. The CDR3, as DNA: TGTGCCAGCAGCCTAATCCGAGGGGTACCGGACACTGAAGCTTTCTTT. Translated, it gives CASSLIRGVPDTEAFF.

This clone was found once. V usage is TRBV27 and J usage is TRBJ2-7; 9 bases line up with TRBD2. The CDR3 sequence is 15 residues long. Germline CDR1 MNHEY, CDR2 SMNVEV (reference sequence). Unmatched junction bases numbered 7, after V lost 5 bases and J lost 2 bases. The CDR3 sequence: CASSTWTSVTYEQYF. As DNA, the CDR3 is TGTGCCAGCAGTACCTGGACTAGCGTAACCTACGAGCAGTACTTC.

This clone was seen a few times. The chain couples TRBV29-1 to TRBJ1-2, with D unclear. The germline gives CDR1 SQVTM, CDR2 ANQGSEA. CDR3 length: 12 residues. The germline V and J ends were trimmed by 0 bases and 8 bases, with 10 bases remaining between them. The CDR3 loop reads CSVEDSNGGYTF. In DNA form, the CDR3 reads TGCAGCGTTGAAGACTCAAACGGGGGCTACACCTTC.

The chain joins TRBV5-4 to TRBJ2-2, with D possibly matching TRBD2 (5 bases). Germline V gives CDR1 SGHNT, CDR2 YYREEE (reference sequence). V lost 1 base, J lost 6 bases, and 19 bases lay in between. The CDR3 contains 17 residues. The CDR3 region has the DNA TGTGCCAGCAGCTTGTCTTTGGCGAAGCTCGGGGCCGGGGAGCTGTTTTTT. The encoded protein is CASSLSLAKLGAGELFF.

The chain carries TRBV30 and TRBJ2-2; TRBD1 aligns across 7 bases. The trim removed 0 bases at V and 1 base at J, leaving 17 bases unmatched. Germline V CDR1 and CDR2: GTSNPN, SVGIG (reference sequence). This CDR3 has 20 amino acids. The CDR3 bases are TGTGCCTGGAGTGTACTTCAGGGGGTATGGGATAGCGAGAACACCGGGGAGCTGTTTTTT. This gives the protein CAWSVLQGVWDSENTGELFF.

The J gene is TRBJ2-7, the V gene TRBV28, with a tentative D call TRBD1 (6 bases). The CDR3 has 15 residues. Germline assignment: CDR1 MDHEN and CDR2 SYDVKM. Trimming cost V 3 bases and J 2 bases, with 14 bases left between them. In DNA form, the CDR3 reads TGTGCCAGCAGTTTTGACAGGAGCAGAACCTACGAGCAGTACTTC. It yields the protein CASSFDRSRTYEQYF.

This clone was seen a single time. The J gene is TRBJ1-3, the V gene TRBV5-1; D is unclear. The germline V gene encodes CDR1 SGHRS and CDR2 YFSETQ. The CDR3 is 11 amino acids. Trimming took off 3 bases at V and 5 bases at J, with 3 bases between the two ends. The CDR3 here is CASSYRNTIYF. As DNA, the CDR3 is TGCGCCAGCAGCTACAGAAACACCATATATTTT.

For this clone: Other nucleotide sequences from this sample produce the same CDR3. The CDR3 DNA reads TGTGCCAGCAGCTCCGTTGTGGGCGGGTACACAGATACGCAGTATTTT. This gives the protein CASSSVVGGYTDTQYF. V gene TRBV7-9 combines with J gene TRBJ2-3, with D maybe TRBD2 (5 bases). V dropped 4 bases and J dropped 2 bases, with 16 bases sitting between them. This CDR3 contains 16 residues. Germline V gives CDR1 SEHNR, CDR2 FQNEAQ (reference sequence).

The V call is TRBV28, the J call TRBJ2-3, with 7 bases fitting TRBD1. Trimming cost V 5 bases and J 5 bases; bases outside gene matches: 7. The V gene's germline CDR1 is MDHEN and CDR2 SYDVKM. The CDR3 spans 14 residues. The CDR3 is CASSVGRGLDTQYF. CDR3 DNA: TGTGCCAGCAGTGTGGGCAGGGGGTTAGATACGCAGTATTTT.

This rearrangement joins TRBV14 to TRBJ2-3, with D perhaps matching TRBD1 (6 bases). Germline loops: CDR1 SGHDN, CDR2 FVKESK. The CDR3 totals 15 residues. The V end lost 2 bases, the J end lost 0 bases, and 9 bases lay between the germline ends. Here the CDR3 DNA reads TGTGCCAGCAGCCAAAGACAGGCTAGCACAGATACGCAGTATTTT. Amino acid sequence: CASSQRQASTDTQYF.